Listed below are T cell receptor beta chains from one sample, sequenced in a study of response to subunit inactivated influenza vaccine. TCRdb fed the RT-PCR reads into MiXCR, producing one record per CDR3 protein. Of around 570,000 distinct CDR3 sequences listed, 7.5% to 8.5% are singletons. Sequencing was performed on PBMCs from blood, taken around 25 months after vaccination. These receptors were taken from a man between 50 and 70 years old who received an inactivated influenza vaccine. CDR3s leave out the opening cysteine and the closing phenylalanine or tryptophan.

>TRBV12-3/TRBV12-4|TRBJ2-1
AIRRGVAYNEQF
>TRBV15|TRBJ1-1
ATSRDRRIEAF
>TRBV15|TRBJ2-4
ATSRDLETVLAKNIQY
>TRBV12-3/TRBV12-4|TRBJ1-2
ASSQSDRGNYGYT
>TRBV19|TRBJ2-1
ASSGRTSGGLSSYNEQF
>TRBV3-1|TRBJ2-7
ACSQQAPFTYEQY
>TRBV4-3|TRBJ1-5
ASSQDYRSPQPQH
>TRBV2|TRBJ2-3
ASSPLIGLEGRDTQY
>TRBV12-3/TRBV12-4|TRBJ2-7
ASSLDLEQY
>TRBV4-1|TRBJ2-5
ASSQDSRTSKETQY
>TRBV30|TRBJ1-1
AWKRGVNTEAF
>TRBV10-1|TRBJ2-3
ASSDGGQGQTPLSTDTQY
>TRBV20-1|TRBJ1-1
SASRTENTEAF
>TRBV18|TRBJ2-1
ASSPPGQGANEQF
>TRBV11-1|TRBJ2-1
ASSHTPGLAGESSYNEQF
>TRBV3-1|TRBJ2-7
ASSQDLASGEQY
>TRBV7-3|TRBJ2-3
ASSTGQGAADTQY
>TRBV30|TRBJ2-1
AWNPLAGYNEQF
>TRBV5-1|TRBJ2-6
ASRTGGSSGANVLT
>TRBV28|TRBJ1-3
ASSFPDRVGNTIY
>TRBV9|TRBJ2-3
ASSTVGTDTQY
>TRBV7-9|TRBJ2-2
ASSRQGYTGELF
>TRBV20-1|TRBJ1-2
SARGLDGYT
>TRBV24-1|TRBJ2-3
ATSHRGSTDTQY
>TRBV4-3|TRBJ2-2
ASSQDGAPGTGELF
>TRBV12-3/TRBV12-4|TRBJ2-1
ASSFSPGDNEQF
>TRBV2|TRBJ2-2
ASKGLAANTGELF
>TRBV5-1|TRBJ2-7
ASSLVRGSNYEQY
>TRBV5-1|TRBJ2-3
ASNTGAGSTDTQY
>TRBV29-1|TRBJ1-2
SVSRGPRGYT
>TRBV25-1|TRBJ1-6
ASSPPGGSYNSPLH
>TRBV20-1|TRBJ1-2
SASRTATRYGYT
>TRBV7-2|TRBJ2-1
ASSLYGRNYNEQF
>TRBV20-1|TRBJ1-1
SASPSGGTEAF
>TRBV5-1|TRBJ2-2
ASRNRGETGELF
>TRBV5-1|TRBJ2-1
ASSLVVGQANEQF
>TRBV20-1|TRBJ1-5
SAGQGESQPQH
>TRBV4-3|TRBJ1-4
ASSRSDRGAWRHEKLF
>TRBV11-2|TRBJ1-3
ASSRQGASGNTIY
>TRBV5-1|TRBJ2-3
ASSTARGSDTQY
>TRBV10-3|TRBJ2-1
AISSTSASSYNEQF
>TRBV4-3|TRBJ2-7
ASSLTRGEREGAYEQY
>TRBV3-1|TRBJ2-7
ASSQVLRREQY
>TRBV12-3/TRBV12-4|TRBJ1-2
ASSPGQTYGYT
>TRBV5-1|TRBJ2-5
ASSLGGGSQETQY
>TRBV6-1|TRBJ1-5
ASSESPSQRPQH